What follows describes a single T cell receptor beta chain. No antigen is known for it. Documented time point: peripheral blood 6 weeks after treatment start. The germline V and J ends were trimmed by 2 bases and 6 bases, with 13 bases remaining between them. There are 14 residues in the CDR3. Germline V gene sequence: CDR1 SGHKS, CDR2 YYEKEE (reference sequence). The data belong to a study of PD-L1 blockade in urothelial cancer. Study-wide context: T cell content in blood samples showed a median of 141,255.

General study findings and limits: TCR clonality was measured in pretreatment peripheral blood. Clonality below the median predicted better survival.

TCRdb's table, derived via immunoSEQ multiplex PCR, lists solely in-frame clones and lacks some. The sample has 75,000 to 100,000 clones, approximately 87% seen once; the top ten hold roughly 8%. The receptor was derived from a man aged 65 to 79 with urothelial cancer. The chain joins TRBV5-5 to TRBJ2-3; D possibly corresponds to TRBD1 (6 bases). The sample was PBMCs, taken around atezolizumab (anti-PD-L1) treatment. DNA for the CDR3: TGTGCCAGCAGCTTCGAACAGGGTGAGGATACGCAGTATTTT. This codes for CASSFEQGEDTQYF.